This T cell receptor (beta chain) was found in a study of identical twins. Study results and limitations: In beta out-of-frame sequences, the excess sharing between twins was weaker. Out-of-frame alpha sequences shared by twins were enriched for low generation probability. There is a chance that invariant MAIT and iNKT cells partially muddied zero-insertion analyses.

Note on this clonotype: Its specificity is unknown.

TCRdb independently ran MiXCR on the 5' RACE reads; one entry per CDR3 protein. In the table there are approximately 240,000 distinct CDR3 sequences, about 14% of which are singletons. V was clipped by 7 bases and J by 4 bases, with 14 bases between them. CDR1 is ENHRY and CDR2 is SYGVKD in the germline V gene. The CDR3 is 13 residues long. The source is a woman younger than 30 in good health. The chain recombines TRBV10-3 with TRBJ2-7; D not resolved. Sequences were obtained from memory (CD45RO+) T cells sorted from blood. The CDR3 region has the DNA TGTGCCATCAAATTGGGTGACACGTACGAGCAGTACTTC. Its translation: CAIKLGDTYEQYF.